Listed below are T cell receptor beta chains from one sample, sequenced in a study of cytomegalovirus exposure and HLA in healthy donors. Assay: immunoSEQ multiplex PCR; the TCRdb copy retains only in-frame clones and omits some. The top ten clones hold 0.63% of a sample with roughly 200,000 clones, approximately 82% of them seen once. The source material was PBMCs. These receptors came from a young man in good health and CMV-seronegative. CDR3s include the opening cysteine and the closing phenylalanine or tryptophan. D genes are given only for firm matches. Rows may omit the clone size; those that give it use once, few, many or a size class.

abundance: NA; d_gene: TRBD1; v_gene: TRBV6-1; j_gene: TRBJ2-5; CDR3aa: CASSENRGSGETQYF; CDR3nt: TGTGCCAGCAGTGAGAACAGGGGCTCAGGAGAGACCCAGTACTTC
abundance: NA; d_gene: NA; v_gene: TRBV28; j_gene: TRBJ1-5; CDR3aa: CASSPDKLNQPQHF; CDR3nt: TGTGCCAGCAGTCCGGACAAACTGAATCAGCCCCAGCATTTT
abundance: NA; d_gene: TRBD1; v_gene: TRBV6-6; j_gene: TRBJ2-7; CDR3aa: CASSTDRRRPYEQYF; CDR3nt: TGTGCCAGCAGTACGGACAGGAGGCGCCCCTACGAGCAGTACTTC
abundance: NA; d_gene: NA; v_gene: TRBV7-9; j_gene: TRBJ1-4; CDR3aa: CASSEVQATNEKLFF; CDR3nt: TGTGCCAGCAGCGAGGTGCAAGCAACTAATGAAAAACTGTTTTTT
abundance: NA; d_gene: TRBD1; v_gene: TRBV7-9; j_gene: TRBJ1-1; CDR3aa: CASSPGQVRNTEAFF; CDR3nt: TGTGCCAGCAGCCCAGGACAGGTTAGGAACACTGAAGCTTTCTTT
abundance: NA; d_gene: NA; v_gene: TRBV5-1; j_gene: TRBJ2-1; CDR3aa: CASSPLTGGDNEQFF; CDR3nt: TGCGCCAGCAGCCCACTGACAGGAGGCGACAATGAGCAGTTCTTC
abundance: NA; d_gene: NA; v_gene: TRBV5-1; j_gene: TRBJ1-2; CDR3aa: CASGAPGHGYTF; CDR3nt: TGCGCCAGCGGGGCGCCAGGGCATGGCTACACCTTC
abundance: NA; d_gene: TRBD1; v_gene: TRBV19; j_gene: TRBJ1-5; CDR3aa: CASSTLGQGESNQPQHF; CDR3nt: TGTGCCAGTAGTACCCTTGGACAGGGGGAGAGCAATCAGCCCCAGCATTTT
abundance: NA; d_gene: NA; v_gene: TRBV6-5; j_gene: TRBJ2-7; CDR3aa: CASSSPGLHSYEQYF; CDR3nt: TGTGCCAGCAGTAGCCCGGGACTCCACTCCTACGAGCAGTACTTC
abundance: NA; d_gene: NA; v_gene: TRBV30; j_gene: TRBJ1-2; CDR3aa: CAWSSGSNYGYTF; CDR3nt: TGTGCCTGGAGTTCGGGATCTAACTATGGCTACACCTTC
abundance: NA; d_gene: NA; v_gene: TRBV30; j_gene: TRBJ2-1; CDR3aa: CAWAGGGLYNEQFF; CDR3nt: TGTGCCTGGGCTGGAGGGGGCCTCTACAATGAGCAGTTCTTC
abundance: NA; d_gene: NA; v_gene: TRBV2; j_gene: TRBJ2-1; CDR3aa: CASSERDEQFF; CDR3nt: TGTGCCAGCAGTGAACGGGATGAGCAGTTCTTC
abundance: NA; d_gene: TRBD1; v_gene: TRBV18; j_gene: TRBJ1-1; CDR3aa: CASLLDRGTEAFF; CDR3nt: TGTGCCAGCTTACTGGACAGGGGGACTGAAGCTTTCTTT
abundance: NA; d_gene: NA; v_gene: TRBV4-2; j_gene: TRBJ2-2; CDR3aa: CASSGSGQTNTGELFF; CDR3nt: TGTGCCAGCAGCGGTTCTGGACAGACGAACACCGGGGAGCTGTTTTTT
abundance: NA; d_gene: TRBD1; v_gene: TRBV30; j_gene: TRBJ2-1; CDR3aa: CAWSVQGQGLTEQFF; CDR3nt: TGTGCCTGGAGTGTACAGGGACAGGGACTTACTGAGCAGTTCTTC
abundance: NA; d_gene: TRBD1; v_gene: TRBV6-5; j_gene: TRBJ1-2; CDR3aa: CASSARQGLDGYTF; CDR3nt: TGTGCCAGCAGTGCCCGACAGGGTTTGGATGGCTACACCTTC
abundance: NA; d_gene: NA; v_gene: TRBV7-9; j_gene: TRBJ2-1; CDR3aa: CSSILWTRGPPYNEQFF; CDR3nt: TGTTCCAGCATCCTGTGGACGCGGGGGCCTCCCTACAATGAGCAGTTCTTC
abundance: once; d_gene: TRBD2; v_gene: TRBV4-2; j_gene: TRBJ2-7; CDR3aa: CASRPGTSDYFTSYEQYF; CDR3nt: TGTGCCAGCAGGCCCGGGACTAGCGACTACTTTACTTCCTACGAGCAGTACTTC
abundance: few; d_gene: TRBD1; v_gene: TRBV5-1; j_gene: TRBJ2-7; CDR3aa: CASSRGQGALYEQYF; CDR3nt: TGCGCCAGCAGCCGGGGACAGGGGGCTTTGTACGAGCAGTACTTC
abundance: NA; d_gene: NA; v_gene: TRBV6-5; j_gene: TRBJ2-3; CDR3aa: CASSYSVRDTQYF; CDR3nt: TGTGCCAGCAGTTACTCAGTCAGGGATACGCAGTATTTT
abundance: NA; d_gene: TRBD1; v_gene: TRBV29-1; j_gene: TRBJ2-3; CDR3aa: CSVGQGADTQYF; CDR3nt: TGCAGCGTTGGGCAGGGGGCAGATACGCAGTATTTT
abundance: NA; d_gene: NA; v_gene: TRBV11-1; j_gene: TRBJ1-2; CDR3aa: CASSPLGGHYGYTF; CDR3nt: TGTGCCAGCAGCCCCCTCGGGGGTCACTATGGCTACACCTTC
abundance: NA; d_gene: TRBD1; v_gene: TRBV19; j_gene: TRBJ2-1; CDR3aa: CASSISATGGRLYNEQFF; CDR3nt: TGTGCCAGTAGTATCTCGGCAACAGGGGGTCGGCTTTACAATGAGCAGTTCTTC
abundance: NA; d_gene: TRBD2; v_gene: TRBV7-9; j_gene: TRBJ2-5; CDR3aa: CASSLLGLAASQGTQYF; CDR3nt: TGTGCCAGCAGTCTCCTTGGTCTAGCGGCCTCTCAGGGGACCCAGTACTTC
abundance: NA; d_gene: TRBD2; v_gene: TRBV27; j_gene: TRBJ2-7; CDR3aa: CASTLLAGAYEQYF; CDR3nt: TGTGCCAGCACCCTCCTAGCGGGCGCCTACGAGCAGTACTTC
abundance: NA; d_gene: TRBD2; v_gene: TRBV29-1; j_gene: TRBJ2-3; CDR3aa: CSVEVQGGTDTQYF; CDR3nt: TGCAGCGTTGAAGTCCAGGGAGGGACAGATACGCAGTATTTT
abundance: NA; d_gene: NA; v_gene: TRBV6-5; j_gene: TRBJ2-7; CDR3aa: CASSYSPFYEQYF; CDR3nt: TGTGCCAGCAGTTACTCTCCCTTCTACGAGCAGTACTTC
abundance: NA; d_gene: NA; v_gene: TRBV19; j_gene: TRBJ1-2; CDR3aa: CASSGLLNYGYTF; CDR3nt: TGTGCCAGTAGTGGACTCCTTAACTATGGCTACACCTTC
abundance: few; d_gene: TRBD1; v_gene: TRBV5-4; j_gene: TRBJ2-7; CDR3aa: CASSSRTGGAGEQYF; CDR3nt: TGTGCCAGCAGCTCTAGGACAGGGGGCGCGGGCGAGCAGTACTTC
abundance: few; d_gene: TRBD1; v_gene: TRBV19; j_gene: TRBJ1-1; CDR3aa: CASYSGQPLNEAFF; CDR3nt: TGTGCCAGCTACTCGGGACAGCCTTTAAATGAAGCTTTCTTT
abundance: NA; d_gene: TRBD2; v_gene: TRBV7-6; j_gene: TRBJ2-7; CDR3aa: CASSLEGLASSYEQYF; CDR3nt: TGTGCCAGCAGCTTAGAGGGACTAGCGTCCTCCTACGAGCAGTACTTC
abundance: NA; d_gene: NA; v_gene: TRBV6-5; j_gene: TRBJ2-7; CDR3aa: CASSSPTASYEQYF; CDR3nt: TGTGCCAGCAGTTCCCCGACAGCGTCCTACGAGCAGTACTTC
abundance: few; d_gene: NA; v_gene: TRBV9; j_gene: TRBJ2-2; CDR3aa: CASSPSTGELFF; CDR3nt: TGTGCCAGCAGCCCTTCCACCGGGGAGCTGTTTTTT
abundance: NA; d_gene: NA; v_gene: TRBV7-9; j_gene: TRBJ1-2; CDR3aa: CASSLPSSNYGYTF; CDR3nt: TGTGCCAGCAGCTTACCCAGTTCTAACTATGGCTACACCTTC
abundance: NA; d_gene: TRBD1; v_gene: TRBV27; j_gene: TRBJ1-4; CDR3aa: CASSSADRGSEKLFF; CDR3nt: TGTGCCAGCAGTTCCGCCGACAGGGGATCTGAAAAACTGTTTTTT
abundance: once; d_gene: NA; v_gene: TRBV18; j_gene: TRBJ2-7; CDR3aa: CASSMSFYHEQYF; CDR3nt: TGTGCCAGCTCCATGTCTTTCTATCACGAGCAGTACTTC
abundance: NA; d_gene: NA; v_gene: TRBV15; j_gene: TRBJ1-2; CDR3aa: CATSPTQTNYGYTF; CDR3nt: TGTGCCACCAGCCCTACACAGACTAACTATGGCTACACCTTC
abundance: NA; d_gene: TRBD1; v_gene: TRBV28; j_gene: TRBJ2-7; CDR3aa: CASSSPQGVTYEQYF; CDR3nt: TGTGCCAGCAGTTCACCACAGGGGGTGACCTACGAGCAGTACTTC
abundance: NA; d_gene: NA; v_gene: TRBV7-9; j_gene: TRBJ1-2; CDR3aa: CASSPDMGNYGYTF; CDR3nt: TGTGCCAGCAGCCCCGACATGGGTAACTATGGCTACACCTTC
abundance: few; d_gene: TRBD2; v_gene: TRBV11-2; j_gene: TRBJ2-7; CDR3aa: CASSPGTSGYEQYF; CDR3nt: TGTGCCAGCAGCCCAGGGACTAGCGGGTACGAGCAGTACTTC
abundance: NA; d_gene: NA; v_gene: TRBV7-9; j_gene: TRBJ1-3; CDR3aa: CASSVMAVGNTIYF; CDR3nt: TGTGCCAGCAGCGTAATGGCAGTAGGAAACACCATATATTTT
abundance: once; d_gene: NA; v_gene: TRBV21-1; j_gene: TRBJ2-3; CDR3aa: CASSKVREASTDTQYF; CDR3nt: TGTGCCAGCAGCAAAGTGCGGGAAGCTAGCACAGATACGCAGTATTTT
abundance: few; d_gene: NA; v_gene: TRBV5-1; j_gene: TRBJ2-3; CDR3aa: CASSAAGLDTQYF; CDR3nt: TGCGCCAGCAGCGCAGCAGGGTTGGATACGCAGTATTTT
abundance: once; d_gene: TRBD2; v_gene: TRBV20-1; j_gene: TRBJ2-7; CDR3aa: CSAGGTSGSYF; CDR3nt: TGCAGCGCCGGGGGGACTAGCGGGAGTTACTTC
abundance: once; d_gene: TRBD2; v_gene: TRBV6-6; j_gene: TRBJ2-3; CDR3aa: CASSYSPSGSGDTQYF; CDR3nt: TGTGCCAGCAGTTACTCTCCTAGCGGGAGTGGAGATACGCAGTATTTT
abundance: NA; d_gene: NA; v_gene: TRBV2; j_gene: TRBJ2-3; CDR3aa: CASSAGLLSTDTQYF; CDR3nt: TGTGCCAGCAGTGCAGGACTACTCAGCACAGATACGCAGTATTTT